The sequence of this T cell receptor beta chain was determined in a study of blood T cell repertoires in COVID-19. Overall study: There were acute and convalescent COVID-19 samples, and they came from the United States, Italy and Spain. Nucleic acid was either cDNA or gDNA, and it came from T cells, B-cell-depleted T cells, or PBMCs.

The CDR3 extends over 15 amino acids. V lost 2 bases and J lost 0, with 10 bases in between. Germline V lookup: CDR1 MGHRA, CDR2 YSYEKL. As processed by the authors: Reference gene primer amplification in the assay estimated nucleated cell counts. Profiling relied on immunoSEQ multiplex PCR, and the TCRdb table lists in-frame clones only, not all of them. V and J calls and clone size are copied from that table; D and trimming were computed from the DNA. The sample has approximately 70,000 clones, approximately 90% seen once. The material sequenced was peripheral blood. This TCR was recovered from a human donor in a cohort sampled during active COVID-19. This chain links TRBV4-1 with TRBJ2-5, with a tentative D call TRBD2 (6 bases). The CDR3 sequence is CASSQRRGYQETQYF. The CDR3 nucleotides are TGCGCCAGCAGCCAAAGGCGGGGTTACCAAGAGACCCAGTACTTC.